The TCR beta chain described here comes from a study of CD8 T cells in ankylosing spondylitis. Study-wide findings and caveats: Seemingly characteristic of ankylosing spondylitis blood was a TCR beta motif consisting of 7 or 8 highly homologous variants. It was reported that disease-linked clones were significantly enriched in matched ankylosing spondylitis synovial fluid. Several of the motif variants were reported before in synovial fluid and blood from reactive arthritis.

The CDR3 has 16 amino acids. In germline, CDR1 is SGHNT, CDR2 YENEEA. V was cut by 3 bases and J by 3 bases, with 15 bases left in between. The TCR beta libraries were generated through quantitative 5'-RACE incorporating molecular barcodes. TCRdb reprocessed the 5' RACE reads via MiXCR and lists one record per CDR3 protein. This sample yields around 130,000 distinct CDR3 sequences, of which roughly 13% are seen a single time; approximately 3% belongs to the top ten. Concerning this clonotype itself: Its matching antigen is unknown.

V usage is TRBV11-3 and J usage is TRBJ2-1; D is possibly TRBD1 or TRBD2 (5 bases each). Sequenced material: blood, either unsorted or a sorted T cell fraction (not recorded which). This clonotype originated in a female donor with ankylosing spondylitis or in good health (not recorded which). The CDR3 coding sequence is TGTGCCAGCAGCTTGGGGACGAGCTCCCGCTACAATGAGCAGTTCTTC. It specifies CASSLGTSSRYNEQFF.